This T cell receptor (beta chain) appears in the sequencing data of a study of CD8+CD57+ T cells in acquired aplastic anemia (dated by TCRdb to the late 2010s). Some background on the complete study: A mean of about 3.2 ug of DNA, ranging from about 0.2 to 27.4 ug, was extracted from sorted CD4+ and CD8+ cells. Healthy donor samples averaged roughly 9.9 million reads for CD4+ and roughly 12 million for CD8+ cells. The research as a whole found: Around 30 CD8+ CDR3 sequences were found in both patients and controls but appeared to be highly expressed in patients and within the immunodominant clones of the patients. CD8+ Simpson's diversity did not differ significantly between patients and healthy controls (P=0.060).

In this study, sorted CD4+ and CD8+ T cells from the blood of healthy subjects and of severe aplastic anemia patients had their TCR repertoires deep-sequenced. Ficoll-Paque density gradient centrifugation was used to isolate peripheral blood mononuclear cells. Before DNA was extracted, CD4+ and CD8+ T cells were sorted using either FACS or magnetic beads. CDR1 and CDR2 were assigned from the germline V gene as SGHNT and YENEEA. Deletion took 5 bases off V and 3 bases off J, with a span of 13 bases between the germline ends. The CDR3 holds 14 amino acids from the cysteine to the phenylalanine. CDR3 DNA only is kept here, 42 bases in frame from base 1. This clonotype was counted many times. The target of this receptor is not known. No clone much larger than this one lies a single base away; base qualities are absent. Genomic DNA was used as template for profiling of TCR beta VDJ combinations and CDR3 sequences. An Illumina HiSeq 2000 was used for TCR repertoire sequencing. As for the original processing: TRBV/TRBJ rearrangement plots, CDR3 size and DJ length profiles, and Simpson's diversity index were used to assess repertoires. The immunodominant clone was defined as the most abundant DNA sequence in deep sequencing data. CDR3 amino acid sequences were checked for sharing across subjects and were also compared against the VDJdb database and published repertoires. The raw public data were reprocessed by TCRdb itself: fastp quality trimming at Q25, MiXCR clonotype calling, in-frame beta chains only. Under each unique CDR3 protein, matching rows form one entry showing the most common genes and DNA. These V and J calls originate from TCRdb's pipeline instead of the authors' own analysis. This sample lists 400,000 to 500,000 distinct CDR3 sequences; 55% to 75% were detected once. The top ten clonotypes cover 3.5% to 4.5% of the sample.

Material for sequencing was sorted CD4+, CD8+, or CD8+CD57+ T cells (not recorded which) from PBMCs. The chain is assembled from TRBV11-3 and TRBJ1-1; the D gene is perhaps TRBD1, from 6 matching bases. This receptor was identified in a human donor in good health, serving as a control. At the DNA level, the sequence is TGTGCCAGCAGCAGGGGGGGCAGGGACACTGAAGCTTTCTTT. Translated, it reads CASSRGGRDTEAFF. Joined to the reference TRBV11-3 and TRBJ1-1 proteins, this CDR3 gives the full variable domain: EAGVVQSPRYKIIEKKQPVAFWCNPISGHNTLYWYLQNLGQGPELLIRYENEEAVDDSQLPKDRFSAERLKGVDSTLKIQPAELGDSAVYLCASSRGGRDTEAFFGQGTRLTVV.